This T cell receptor beta chain was sequenced for a study of a mutant IDH1 vaccine in newly diagnosed glioma. Regarding time point: baseline, week 1 (first vaccination visit). Indicated treatment: pre-vaccination baseline after standard-of-care therapy. Sequencing was performed with immunoSEQ multiplex PCR; in TCRdb, only in-frame clones are kept and a portion is missing. The sample includes approximately 67,000 clones, around 80% of them seen just once. This CDR3 region has 15 residues. Unmatched junction bases numbered 5, after V lost 0 bases and J lost 4 bases. Looked up from germline, CDR1 is SGDLS and CDR2 is YYNGEE.

This sequence was found in a woman between 18 and 29 years old with glioma. Some clones in this sample may be carry-over from other donors' samples. V is TRBV9 and J is TRBJ1-2; 8 bases are shared with TRBD1. Sequenced here: peripheral blood mononuclear cells (PBMCs), sampled from a glioma patient treated with radiotherapy, temozolomide or both. The CDR3 DNA reads as TGTGCCAGCAGCGTAGAACAGGGGGGCGGCTATGGCTACACCTTC. It specifies CASSVEQGGGYGYTF.